This TCR beta chain was identified during a study of T-cell memory formation after mild COVID-19. On the study more broadly: TCR clusters mostly belonged to single donors.

From germline, CDR1 is MNHEY and CDR2 SMNVEV (reference sequence). J was trimmed by 8 bases and V by 2 bases; bases with no gene match: 1. The CDR3 totals 12 residues. TCRdb reprocessed the 5' RACE reads with MiXCR, giving one entry per CDR3 protein. Seen here are about 13,000 distinct CDR3 sequences, 15% to 20% observed once, and the top ten hold about 60%. Overall study results and limits: The study found contracting CD4+ clones mainly in CM and EM and contracting CD8+ clones in EMRA. Cross-reactive memory seemingly joined, as some responding clones were found in pre-infection memory.

The sample holds a few counts of this clonotype. Its matching antigen is unknown. The chain is built from TRBV27 and TRBJ2-7; 9 nucleotides agree with TRBD1. The clonotype was recovered from a man aged 18 to 30 who had mild COVID-19 (a few samples of this study predate the infection). Cell type and time point are not known. Input material: PBMCs or a T cell subset sorted from them (not recorded which). CDR3 sequence (DNA): TGTGCCAGCAGTTTAGGACAGGGGAAGCAGTACTTC. Translated: CASSLGQGKQYF.